Presented here are 28 T cell receptor beta chains from one specimen sequenced in a study of blood T cell repertoires in COVID-19. Sequencing was performed with immunoSEQ multiplex PCR; in TCRdb, only in-frame clones are kept and a portion is missing. The sample holds 200,000 or so clones, over 75% seen once. Sequenced material: peripheral blood. These receptors were obtained from a human donor with active or convalescent COVID-19. The donor label of this sample is uncertain.

This clone has more than one count but fewer than ten. The chain combines TRBV6-1 with TRBJ2-7; possible D gene TRBD1, 5 bases. This CDR3 is 19 amino acids long. Germline values: CDR1 MNHNS, CDR2 SASEGT. V shed 0 bases and J shed 3 bases, with 24 bases lying between them. This CDR3 is CASSEALQGWRSGLYEQYF. CDR3 bases: TGTGCCAGCAGTGAAGCGCTTCAGGGTTGGCGGAGTGGGCTCTACGAGCAGTACTTC.

The chain combines TRBV9 with TRBJ2-7, with a tentative D call TRBD2 (5 bases). This CDR3 comprises 15 residues. Trimming removed 0 bases at V and 2 bases at J, with 12 bases between. Germline V gene lookup returns CDR1 SGDLS and CDR2 YYNGEE. DNA for the CDR3: TGTGCCAGCAGCGTAGATCAAGGACTGACCTACGAGCAGTACTTC. Amino acids: CASSVDQGLTYEQYF.

V and J are TRBV24-1 and TRBJ2-3; 8 nucleotides line up with TRBD2. Per the germline V gene, CDR1 is KGHDR and CDR2 is SFDVKD. V lost 7 bases and J lost 6; bases outside the gene matches: 20. This CDR3 contains 18 residues. DNA of the CDR3: TGTGCCACCAGCGGCTTAACGGGGGGGCAGGAACGTTCGGATACGCAGTATTTT. Protein product: CATSGLTGGQERSDTQYF.

This clone showed up just a few times. The chain joins TRBV27 to TRBJ2-1, with D maybe TRBD1 (6 bases). Germline loops: CDR1 MNHEY, CDR2 SMNVEV (reference sequence). The CDR3 totals 13 residues. V gave up 7 bases and J gave up 0 bases, with 7 bases separating them. The CDR3 here is CASKGVSYNEQFF. The CDR3 DNA is TGTGCCAGCAAGGGGGTCTCCTACAATGAGCAGTTCTTC.

DNA of the CDR3: TGTGCCAGCAGTGAAAAGGGGTACACTGAAGCTTTCTTT. Encoded protein: CASSEKGYTEAFF. This sequence joins TRBV6-1 and TRBJ1-1; tentative D call: TRBD1 (5 bases). The CDR3 sequence is 13 residues long. Germline CDR1 reads MNHNS; CDR2 reads SASEGT. The V gene lost 2 bases and the J gene lost 3 bases, with 7 bases spanning the gap.

This clone was picked up one time. The V and J genes are TRBV28 and TRBJ2-7; D remains ambiguous. V gave up 4 bases and J gave up 0 bases, with 10 bases separating them. Germline-derived CDR1 and CDR2 are MDHEN and SYDVKM. The CDR3 is made up of 14 amino acids. The CDR3 DNA follows: TGTGCCAGCAGTTATGGAACAGTCTCCTACGAGCAGTACTTC. This translates into CASSYGTVSYEQYF.

The rearrangement uses TRBV4-1 and TRBJ1-1; D is uncertain. The length of the CDR3 is 14 residues. Per germline, CDR1 MGHRA and CDR2 YSYEKL. Trimming removed 4 bases from V and 0 bases from J, with 9 bases in between. Here the CDR3 DNA reads TGCGCCAGCAGCCGAGACATCCTGAACACTGAAGCTTTCTTT. This gives the protein CASSRDILNTEAFF.

The chain combines TRBV7-9 with TRBJ2-1, with 8 positions matching TRBD2. Germline trimming cut 5 bases from V and 6 bases from J; bases unmatched to any gene: 9. The length of the CDR3 is 15 residues. Germline-derived CDR1 and CDR2 are SEHNR and FQNEAQ (reference sequence). The CDR3 is CASSPRSAGGNEQFF. CDR3 bases: TGTGCCAGCAGCCCGAGATCGGCGGGAGGCAATGAGCAGTTCTTC.

V gene TRBV9 combines with J gene TRBJ1-3; D gene ambiguous. The CDR3 covers 14 residues. The germline V gene encodes CDR1 SGDLS and CDR2 YYNGEE. V was cut by 5 bases and J by 0 bases, with 9 bases left in between. CDR3 amino acids: CASRTDDSGNTIYF. DNA of the CDR3: TGTGCCAGCAGGACTGACGACTCTGGAAACACCATATATTTT.

The rearrangement uses TRBV6-5 and TRBJ1-1; D not resolved. V gave up 4 bases and J gave up 5 bases, with 8 bases separating them. Germline CDR1 reads MNHEY; CDR2 reads SVGAGI. CDR3 length: 12 amino acids. In DNA form, the CDR3 reads TGTGCCAGCAGTTCGGCAGGAACTGAAGCTTTCTTT. It translates to CASSSAGTEAFF.

This rearrangement joins TRBV29-1 to TRBJ2-7; D gene unclear. There are 11 residues in the CDR3. V was cut by 3 bases and J by 10 bases, with 13 bases left in between. Looked up from germline, CDR1 is SQVTM and CDR2 is ANQGSEA. CDR3: CSVDALPGQYF. The DNA of the CDR3 is TGCAGCGTTGACGCACTACCGGGTCAGTACTTC.

The gene calls are TRBV10-3 and TRBJ2-3, with D maybe TRBD2 (6 bases). CDR1 and CDR2 (germline): ENHRY, SYGVKD. This CDR3 contains 17 residues. V was trimmed by 0 bases and J by 0 bases, leaving 13 bases between them. CDR3 nucleotide sequence: TGTGCCATCAGTGAGTCCGGACTACAAGCTAGCACAGATACGCAGTATTTT. Translated, it gives CAISESGLQASTDTQYF.

The rearrangement joins TRBV2 to TRBJ2-4; 8 bases line up with TRBD1. Looked up from germline, CDR1 is SNHLY and CDR2 is FYNNEI. The J segment lost 5 bases and the V segment lost 6 bases, leaving 3 bases of the junction unmatched. The CDR3 length is 13 residues. In DNA form, the CDR3 reads TGTGCCAGCAGACAGGGGGAGGAAAACATTCAGTACTTC. As protein: CASRQGEENIQYF.

The V call is TRBV4-2, the J call TRBJ1-1; D is ambiguous. V lost 4 bases to trimming and J lost 5 bases, with 14 bases between them. CDR1 and CDR2 (germline): LGHNA, YNFKEQ. This CDR3 region has 14 residues. The CDR3 nucleotides are TGTGCCAGCAGCCTCAGGACCGGGAGAACTGAAGCTTTCTTT. It codes for CASSLRTGRTEAFF.

The J gene is TRBJ1-5, the V gene TRBV19; weak D call: TRBD1 (5 bases). Germline lookup yields CDR1 LNHDA and CDR2 SQIVND (reference sequence). This CDR3 contains 16 residues. V was clipped by 5 bases and J by 1 base, with 15 bases between them. CDR3 sequence reads: CASSVVRDFSNQPQHF. Written as DNA, the CDR3 is TGTGCCAGTAGTGTAGTCAGGGATTTCAGCAATCAGCCCCAGCATTTT.

CDR3 loop: CASSRTLAGEKNEQFF. CDR3 coding DNA: TGTGCCAGCAGCCGGACCTTAGCGGGAGAAAAGAATGAGCAGTTCTTC. This chain uses TRBV3-1 (or the pseudogene TRBV3-2) with TRBJ2-1, with 9 bases matching TRBD2. The germline V gene has CDR1 LGHDT and CDR2 YNNKEL (reference sequence). The junction had 11 bases not matched to a gene; V was cut back by 4 bases and J by 7 bases. The CDR3 contains 16 residues.

This clone appeared a single time. Written as DNA, the CDR3 is TGTGCCAGCAGCTTAGAGGTGCGGGAGGCCAACGAGCAGTACTTC. Amino acids: CASSLEVREANEQYF. The chain joins TRBV7-9 to TRBJ2-7; 8 bases map to TRBD2. This CDR3 has 15 residues. Trimming took 1 base from V and 5 from J; bases not matched to a gene: 7. CDR1 SEHNR and CDR2 FQNEAQ come from the germline V gene (reference sequence).

The chain links TRBV10-1 to TRBJ2-7, with 7 bases matching TRBD2. Germline-derived CDR1 and CDR2 are WNHNN and SYGVQD (reference sequence). Germline trimming cut 7 bases from V and 2 bases from J; bases unmatched to any gene: 23. The CDR3 covers 19 residues. CDR3 protein: CASNPLPRDYPTRPYEQYF. The CDR3 DNA reads as TGCGCCAGCAACCCGTTGCCAAGGGACTATCCCACTCGCCCCTACGAGCAGTACTTC.

In this sample, this clone turned up a few times. The chain is built from TRBV19 and TRBJ1-1; no clear D gene. The CDR3 extends over 13 amino acids. The germline V gene has CDR1 LNHDA and CDR2 SQIVND (reference sequence). Trimming stripped 6 bases from V and 2 bases from J, with 10 bases between. The CDR3 loop is CASRRRGNTEAFF. The CDR3 DNA follows: TGTGCCAGTAGGAGACGGGGAAACACTGAAGCTTTCTTT.

The chain carries TRBV20-1 and TRBJ1-1; D ambiguous. This CDR3 contains 11 residues. Between the trimmed V and J ends, which lost 5 bases and 5 bases, there was a span of 9 bases. Germline V gene sequence: CDR1 DFQATT, CDR2 SNEGSKA (reference sequence). The CDR3 DNA sequence: TGCAGTGCTCCAAGTGAGACTGAAGCTTTCTTT. This translates into CSAPSETEAFF.

The rearrangement uses TRBV15 and TRBJ1-5; 7 bases are a match to TRBD1. Germline V gives CDR1 LNHNV, CDR2 YYDKDF (reference sequence). The CDR3 spans 16 residues. V dropped 5 bases and J dropped 0; count of bases not matched to a gene: 7. As DNA, the CDR3 is TGTGCCACCAGCCCACAGGGGTCTAATAGCAATCAGCCCCAGCATTTT. Residues: CATSPQGSNSNQPQHF.

This clone was detected once. The rearrangement joins TRBV9 to TRBJ1-4, with no clear D. The germline V gene encodes CDR1 SGDLS and CDR2 YYNGEE. The V end was cut by 6 bases, the J end by 7 bases, with 25 bases between. This CDR3 comprises 17 residues. The DNA of the CDR3 is TGTGCCAGCACCCACCTAGCCCTCAACGGACCAATTGAAAAACTGTTTTTT. Its protein product is CASTHLALNGPIEKLFF.

The chain uses TRBV5-6 and TRBJ2-5; 7 bases align to TRBD1. In germline, CDR1 is SGHDT, CDR2 YYEEEE. CDR3 size: 13 residues. V gave up 6 bases and J gave up 5 bases; unmatched junction bases: 7. The CDR3 nucleotides are TGTGCCAGCAACTACAGGGGAATTGAGACCCAGTACTTC. Residues: CASNYRGIETQYF.

This clone occurred a few times. The V and J genes are TRBV9 and TRBJ1-2; D is perhaps TRBD1 (5 bases). V lost 7 bases to trimming and J lost 6 bases, with 13 bases between them. This CDR3 spans 12 amino acids. CDR1 and CDR2 from the germline V gene are SGDLS and YYNGEE. The CDR3 spells CASVDPRDGYTF. CDR3 DNA: TGTGCCAGCGTGGACCCCAGGGATGGCTACACCTTC.

The chain carries TRBV13 and TRBJ2-3, with 10 bases identical to TRBD2. CDR1 is PRHDT and CDR2 is FYEKMQ in the germline V gene (reference sequence). V shed 1 base, J shed 4 bases, and the junction held 5 bases outside the gene matches. The CDR3 consists of 16 residues. The CDR3 region is CASSLARAGGADTQYF. The DNA for the CDR3 is TGTGCCAGCAGCTTAGCTCGAGCGGGAGGGGCAGATACGCAGTATTTT. Full variable domain (outside the CDR3, taken from reference TRBV13 and TRBJ2-3): AAGVIQSPRHLIKEKRETATLKCYPIPRHDTVYWYQQGPGQDPQFLISFYEKMQSDKGSIPDRFSAQQFSDYHSELNMSSLELGDSALYFCASSLARAGGADTQYFGPGTRLTVL.

The table lists this clone with a count of one. CDR3 sequence reads: CASSFSLTNPNSPLHF. The CDR3 coding sequence is TGTGCCAGCAGCTTTTCCCTGACAAACCCTAATTCACCCCTCCACTTT. V usage is TRBV13 and J usage is TRBJ1-6; D is uncertain. The CDR3 totals 16 residues. Trimming pared 3 bases from V and 6 bases from J, leaving 15 bases between. Germline CDR1 PRHDT, CDR2 FYEKMQ (reference sequence).

V gene TRBV15 combines with J gene TRBJ1-5, with D tentatively TRBD1 (5 bases). This CDR3 is 18 amino acids long. V was trimmed by 9 bases and J by 0 bases, leaving 24 bases between them. The germline CDR1 and CDR2 sequences are LNHNV and YYDKDF (reference sequence). DNA for the CDR3: TGTGCCACTGTGATTTGGGACTCCCCTCTGATTAGCAATCAGCCCCAGCATTTT. This encodes CATVIWDSPLISNQPQHF.

The V call is TRBV30, the J call TRBJ2-7, with TRBD2 as a possible D gene (6 bases). Trimming cost V 0 bases and J 2 bases, with 11 bases left between them. Germline CDR1 and CDR2: GTSNPN and SVGIG (reference sequence). CDR3 size: 14 residues. CDR3 protein: CAWSVGGSTYEQYF. CDR3 nucleotide sequence: TGTGCCTGGAGTGTGGGGGGTTCGACCTACGAGCAGTACTTC.